The clone carrying this TCR beta chain was counted only a few times. The antigen is unknown. This table comes from immunoSEQ multiplex PCR, and its TCRdb copy is limited to in-frame clones, with some not included. Of some 90,000 clones listed, around nine tenths were seen once; the top ten hold 10% to 15%. This CDR3 contains 14 residues. The germline V and J ends were trimmed by 0 bases and 1 base, with 6 bases remaining between them. Germline CDR1 and CDR2: LGHDT and YNNKEL (reference sequence). These data come from a study of T cell responses to AZD1222 COVID-19 vaccine. General study points: Donors, mostly white British, included more females; clonal diversity was possibly underestimated. The number of AZD1222 recipients seropositive at baseline was only five or six. Reports say nearly half of spike-specific TCRs go after unmutated variant regions.

J is TRBJ1-2 and V is TRBV3-1 (or the pseudogene TRBV3-2), with D uncertain. This TCR derives from an adult in good health. Sequenced here: peripheral blood, sampled on day 0 of AZD1222 vaccination. DNA of the CDR3: TGTGCCAGCAGCCAAGAGGCCTATAACTATGGCTACACCTTC. Translated: CASSQEAYNYGYTF.